This T cell receptor (beta chain) was identified during a study of post-analysis software for immune sequencing data. The CDR3 spans 15 residues. Germline-derived CDR1 and CDR2 are SGHRS and YFSETQ. The ends lost 5 bases at V and 5 bases at J; junction bases unmatched: 9. Unique molecular identifiers featured in each of the TCR beta cDNA libraries. TCRdb passed the PCR reads through MiXCR, listing each CDR3 protein once. The top ten hold roughly 4.4% of the sample, which has some 800,000 distinct CDR3 sequences, 46% seen once. Whole-study findings and limits: Roughly 5 TRBV segments, TRBV5-6, TRBV5-1 and TRBV20-1 among them, were found more frequent in patients than controls.

Concerning this clonotype: Its antigen remains unidentified.

The TCR was taken from a girl under 18 with multiple sclerosis. The specimen was blood. The rearrangement links TRBV5-1 to TRBJ2-1; the match to TRBD2 covers 8 bases. The CDR3 DNA sequence: TGCGCCAGCAGTCCCGGGAGCGGGGGTCACAATGAGCAGTTCTTC. This codes for CASSPGSGGHNEQFF.